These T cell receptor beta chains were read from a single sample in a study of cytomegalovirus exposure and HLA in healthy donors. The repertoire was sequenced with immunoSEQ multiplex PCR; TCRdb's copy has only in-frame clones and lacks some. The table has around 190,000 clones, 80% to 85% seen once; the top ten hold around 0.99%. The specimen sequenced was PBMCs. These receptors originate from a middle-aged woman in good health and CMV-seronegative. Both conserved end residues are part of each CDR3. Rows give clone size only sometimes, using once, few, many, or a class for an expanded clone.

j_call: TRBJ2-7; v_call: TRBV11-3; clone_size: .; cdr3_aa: CASSLEGLAGGEQYF
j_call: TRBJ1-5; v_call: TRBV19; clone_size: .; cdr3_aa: CASSIWKGELPQHF
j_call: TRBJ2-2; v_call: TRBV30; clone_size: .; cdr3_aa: CAWAPPGTGGWRDTGELFF
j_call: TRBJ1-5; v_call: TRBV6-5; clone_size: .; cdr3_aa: CASSVDRLGNQPQHF
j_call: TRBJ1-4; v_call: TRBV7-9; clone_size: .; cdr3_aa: CASSLGGGEEKLFF
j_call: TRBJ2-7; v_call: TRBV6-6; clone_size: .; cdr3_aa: CASSPLVGSGTYEQYF
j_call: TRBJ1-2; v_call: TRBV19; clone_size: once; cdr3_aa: CASSIDPDRGYGYTF
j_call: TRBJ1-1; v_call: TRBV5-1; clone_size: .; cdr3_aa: CASSRTAMNTEAFF
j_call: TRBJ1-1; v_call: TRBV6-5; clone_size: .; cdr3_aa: CASSHRQRNTEAFF
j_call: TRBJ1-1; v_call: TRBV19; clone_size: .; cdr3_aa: CASNGQGYTEAFF
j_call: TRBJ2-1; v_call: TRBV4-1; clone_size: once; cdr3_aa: CASSQGDISGNEQFF
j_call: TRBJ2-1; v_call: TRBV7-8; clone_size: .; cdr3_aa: CASTFIGSYSEQFF
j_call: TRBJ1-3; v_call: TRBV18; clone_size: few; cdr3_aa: CASSPPQGTGNTIYF
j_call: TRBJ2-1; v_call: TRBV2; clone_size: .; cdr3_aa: CASSEGRGAYNEQFF
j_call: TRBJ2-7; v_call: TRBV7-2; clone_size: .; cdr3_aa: CASSRQGAYEQYF
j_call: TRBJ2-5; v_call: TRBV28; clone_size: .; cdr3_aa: CASSLARGVETQYF
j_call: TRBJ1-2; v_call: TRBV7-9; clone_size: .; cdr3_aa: CASSPDSNGYTF
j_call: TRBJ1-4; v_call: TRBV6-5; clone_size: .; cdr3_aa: CASSPDRGNEKLFF
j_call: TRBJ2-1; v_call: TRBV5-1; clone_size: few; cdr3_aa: CASSSGGMSYNEQFF
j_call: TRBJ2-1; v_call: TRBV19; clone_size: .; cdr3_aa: CASSMVAGGGYNEQFF
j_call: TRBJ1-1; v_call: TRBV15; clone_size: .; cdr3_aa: CATSRDIRPPGVVAFF
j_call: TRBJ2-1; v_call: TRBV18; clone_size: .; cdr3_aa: CASRGRAYNEQFF
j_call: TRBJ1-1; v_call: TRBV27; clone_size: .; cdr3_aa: CASRLLTGKTSFSNTEAFF
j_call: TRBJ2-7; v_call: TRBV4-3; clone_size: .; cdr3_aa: CASSRQAPSYEQYF
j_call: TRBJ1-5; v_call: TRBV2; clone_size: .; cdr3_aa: CASSDGHGSTRAQHF
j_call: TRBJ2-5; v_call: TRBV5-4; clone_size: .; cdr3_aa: CASTAGTSLQETQYF
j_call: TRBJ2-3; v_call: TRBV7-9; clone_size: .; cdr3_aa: CASRYTSGSRPDTQYF
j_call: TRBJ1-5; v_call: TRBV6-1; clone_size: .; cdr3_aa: CASLDGIQPQHF
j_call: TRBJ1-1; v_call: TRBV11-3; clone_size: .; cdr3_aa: CASSQRSEAFF
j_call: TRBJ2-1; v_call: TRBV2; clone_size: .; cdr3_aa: CASTRRDRSYNEQFF
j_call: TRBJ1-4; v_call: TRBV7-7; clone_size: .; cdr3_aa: CASSPNRGPNEKLFF
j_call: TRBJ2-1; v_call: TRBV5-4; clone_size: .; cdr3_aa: CASSPGLAGGAEQFF
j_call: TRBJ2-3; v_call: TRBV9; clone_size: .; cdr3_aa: CASSVTSGTDTQYF
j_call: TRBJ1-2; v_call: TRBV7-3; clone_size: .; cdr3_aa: CASSLESLGAKFDYGYTF
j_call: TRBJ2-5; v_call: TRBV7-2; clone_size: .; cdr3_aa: CASSFGGAQETQYF
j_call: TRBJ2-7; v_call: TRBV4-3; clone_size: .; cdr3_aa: CASSQDRVQGTYEQYF
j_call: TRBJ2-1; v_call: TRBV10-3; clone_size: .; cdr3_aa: CAIGDLAGGLNEQFF
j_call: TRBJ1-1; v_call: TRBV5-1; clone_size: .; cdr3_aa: CASSFDRGNTEAFF
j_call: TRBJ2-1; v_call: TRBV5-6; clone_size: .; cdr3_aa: CASSFDRPYTDEQFF
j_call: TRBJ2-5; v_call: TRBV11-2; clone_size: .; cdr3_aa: CASSLGLAGQETQYF
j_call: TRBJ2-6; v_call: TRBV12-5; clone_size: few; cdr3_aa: CASGLVLGTLDEANVLTF